The 20 T cell receptor beta chains in this list originate from one sample, sequenced in a study of shared clonotypes between healthy human individuals. Clones were sequenced by immunoSEQ multiplex PCR, and TCRdb holds only the in-frame ones, with some missing. The sample includes 550,000 to 850,000 clones, 74% of them seen just once. Sequencing input: memory CD4+ T cells sorted from blood. Subset given: CD45RA-negative fraction. The receptors here all came from a woman aged 25 to 39 in good health.

This chain uses TRBV30 with TRBJ1-1, with 11 bases matching TRBD1. From germline, CDR1 is GTSNPN and CDR2 SVGIG (reference sequence). The V segment lost 7 bases and the J segment 10 bases; nucleotides outside the gene matches: 5. This CDR3 is 11 amino acids long. The CDR3 DNA is TGTGCCTCTGGACAGGGGGCGCGAGCTTTCTTT. This gives the protein CASGQGARAFF.

In regard to this clone: This same CDR3 is encoded by further DNA sequences in the sample. The CDR3 DNA reads as TGTGCCAGCAGTGAAGGGCGCCTAGAATACAATGAGCAGTTCTTC. It encodes CASSEGRLEYNEQFF. The chain has TRBV6-1 and TRBJ2-1, with D unresolved. The CDR3 sequence is 15 residues long. V dropped 1 base and J dropped 4 bases, with 11 bases sitting between them. CDR1 and CDR2 (germline): MNHNS, SASEGT.

Comment on this clone: Other nucleotide sequences in the sample specify the same CDR3. This CDR3 is CASSLGTATNEKLFF. Here the CDR3 DNA reads TGTGCCAGCAGCTTAGGGACTGCAACTAATGAAAAACTGTTTTTT. The chain joins TRBV7-9 to TRBJ1-4; no reliable D call. The CDR3 totals 15 residues. The V end lost 1 base, the J end lost 0 bases, and 6 bases lay between the germline ends. Germline V gene lookup returns CDR1 SEHNR and CDR2 FQNEAQ (reference sequence).

The chain employs TRBV5-1 and TRBJ2-4; TRBD1 matches 9 bases. Germline values: CDR1 SGHRS, CDR2 YFSETQ. V lost 4 bases and J lost 5; bases outside the gene matches: 7. This CDR3 spans 15 amino acids. Here the CDR3 DNA reads TGCGCCAGCAGCGAAGGGGACAGGGATCAAAACATTCAGTACTTC. This encodes CASSEGDRDQNIQYF. The full variable domain, completed using reference TRBV5-1 and TRBJ2-4, is KAGVTQTPRYLIKTRGQQVTLSCSPISGHRSVSWYQQTPGQGLQFLFEYFSETQRNKGNFPGRFSGRQFSNSRSEMNVSTLELGDSALYLCASSEGDRDQNIQYFGAGTRLSVL.

The genes are TRBV2 and TRBJ2-2; tentatively, D is TRBD1 (6 bases). Deletions cut 6 bases from V and 0 bases from J, with 11 bases between. The germline V gene has CDR1 SNHLY and CDR2 FYNNEI. The CDR3 covers 15 residues. The CDR3 DNA sequence: TGTGCCAGCAGGGAAACAGGGTCGAACACCGGGGAGCTGTTTTTT. It specifies CASRETGSNTGELFF.

This chain links TRBV7-3 with TRBJ2-2, with D unresolved. Trimming pared 5 bases from V and 5 bases from J, leaving 12 bases between. Germline CDR1 is SGHTA and CDR2 is FQGTGA. The CDR3 runs 14 residues. CDR3 DNA sequence: TGTGCCAGCAGCCTGTCGGGCCAAACCGGGGAGCTGTTTTTT. This translates into CASSLSGQTGELFF.

The rearrangement uses TRBV28 and TRBJ2-2; D is possibly TRBD1 (5 bases). Trimming left V 7 bases short and J 2 bases short, with 11 bases between. This CDR3 contains 14 residues. Germline values: CDR1 MDHEN, CDR2 SYDVKM. CDR3 protein: CASIKGRNTGELFF. The CDR3 DNA is TGTGCCAGCATCAAGGGGCGAAACACCGGGGAGCTGTTTTTT.

The rearrangement joins TRBV28 to TRBJ2-3, with D perhaps matching TRBD1 (5 bases). This CDR3 spans 16 amino acids. The germline V and J ends were trimmed by 2 bases and 2 bases, with 14 bases remaining between them. The germline V gene has CDR1 MDHEN and CDR2 SYDVKM. The CDR3 protein is CASSLLVDSSTDTQYF. For the CDR3, the DNA is TGTGCCAGCAGTTTACTGGTAGACAGTTCCACAGATACGCAGTATTTT.

V gene TRBV7-9 combines with J gene TRBJ2-2; TRBD1 aligns across 8 bases. Germline CDR1 is SEHNR and CDR2 is FQNEAQ (reference sequence). The CDR3 runs to 14 residues. The J segment lost 6 bases and the V segment lost 10 bases, leaving 10 bases of the junction unmatched. In DNA form, the CDR3 reads TGTGCCACCACAGGACAGGGTAAATCCGGGGAGCTGTTTTTT. Protein sequence: CATTGQGKSGELFF.

This sequence joins TRBV9 and TRBJ2-5, with D perhaps matching TRBD1 (6 bases). Germline assignment: CDR1 SGDLS and CDR2 YYNGEE. V dropped 3 bases and J dropped 2 bases, with 26 bases sitting between them. This CDR3 comprises 19 residues. CDR3 sequence: CASSADPGQYHALQETQYF. The CDR3 DNA follows: TGTGCCAGCAGCGCAGACCCAGGACAGTACCACGCCCTTCAAGAGACCCAGTACTTC. The full variable domain, in which reference TRBV9 and TRBJ2-5 provide the parts outside the CDR3, is DSGVTQTPKHLITATGQRVTLRCSPRSGDLSVYWYQQSLDQGLQFLIQYYNGEERAKGNILERFSAQQFPDLHSELNLSSLELGDSALYFCASSADPGQYHALQETQYFGPGTRLLVL.

This clone was observed a single time. The V gene is TRBV18, the J gene TRBJ2-7; D not certain. The CDR3 runs to 16 residues. V was trimmed by 3 bases and J by 3 bases, leaving 18 bases between them. In germline, CDR1 is KGHSH, CDR2 LQKENI. CDR3 sequence: CASSPFPFGQHYEQYF. The CDR3 region has the DNA TGTGCCAGCTCACCGTTTCCCTTCGGGCAGCACTACGAGCAGTACTTC.

This clone appeared a few times. This CDR3 reads CASSPRAGREGNQPQHF. Here the CDR3 DNA reads TGTGCCAGCAGTCCCCGGGCTGGAAGGGAAGGAAATCAGCCCCAGCATTTT. The rearrangement joins TRBV27 to TRBJ1-5; D is uncertain. CDR1 and CDR2 (germline): MNHEY, SMNVEV (reference sequence). The CDR3 covers 17 residues. V was trimmed by 5 bases and J by 4 bases, leaving 21 bases between them.

This chain joins TRBV7-2 and TRBJ2-7; D gene uncertain. The CDR3 spans 15 residues. Germline V gives CDR1 SGHTA, CDR2 FQGNSA. V lost 1 base, J lost 0 bases, and 10 bases lay in between. The CDR3 nucleotides are TGTGCCAGCAGCTTAGAGACTTTTAGCTCCTACGAGCAGTACTTC. Its protein is CASSLETFSSYEQYF.

This chain uses TRBV18 with TRBJ1-2, with a weak D call TRBD1 (6 bases). This CDR3 is 15 amino acids long. The V and J ends lost 6 bases and 0 bases respectively, with 14 bases between them. CDR1 is KGHSH and CDR2 is LQKENI in the germline V gene. CDR3 bases: TGTGCCAGCTCGCTACCGGGACAAACTAACTATGGCTACACCTTC. This sequence encodes CASSLPGQTNYGYTF.

This rearrangement joins TRBV7-8 to TRBJ1-4; D call uncertain. Germline assignment: CDR1 SGHVS and CDR2 FQNEAQ. This CDR3 spans 17 amino acids. Trimming shortened V by 3 bases and J by 0 bases, and 14 bases separated the two germline ends. This CDR3 is CASSLSGRPTTNEKLFF. Here the CDR3 DNA reads TGTGCCAGCAGCTTGTCCGGACGGCCAACAACTAATGAAAAACTGTTTTTT.

The chain has TRBV2 and TRBJ2-1; 7 bases align to TRBD2. Germline V CDR1 and CDR2: SNHLY, FYNNEI. This CDR3 is 14 amino acids long. Trimming at V came to 7 bases and at J to 5 bases, leaving 8 bases not matched to a gene. CDR3 nucleotides: TGTGCCAGCATCGGACTAGTCGGCGACAATGAGCAGTTCTTC. Encoded protein: CASIGLVGDNEQFF.

This rearrangement joins TRBV5-1 to TRBJ1-3; perhaps TRBD1 as D (6 bases). Trimming removed 4 bases at V and 5 bases at J, with 13 bases between. The CDR3 is 14 amino acids. From germline, CDR1 is SGHRS and CDR2 YFSETQ. Here the CDR3 DNA reads TGCGCCAGCAGCCCCGCGGACAGCCGAAACACCATATATTTT. Protein product: CASSPADSRNTIYF.

In regard to this clone: This CDR3 is also generated by other DNA sequences in the sample. The gene calls are TRBV5-1 and TRBJ1-1; D is ambiguous. V lost 0 bases to trimming and J lost 3 bases, with 6 bases between them. Germline CDR1 and CDR2: SGHRS and YFSETQ. The CDR3 runs to 13 residues. CDR3 DNA: TGCGCCAGCAGCTTGGTCGGCTACACTGAAGCTTTCTTT. The encoded protein is CASSLVGYTEAFF.

This clone was detected many times. The chain has TRBV5-1 and TRBJ1-1, with D maybe TRBD1 (6 bases). The CDR3 has 13 amino acids. Trimming took 4 bases from V and 4 from J, leaving 11 bases between them. Germline V gene sequence: CDR1 SGHRS, CDR2 YFSETQ. The CDR3 DNA reads TGCGCCAGCAGCAGAGGACAGACCACTGAAGCTTTCTTT. Encoded protein: CASSRGQTTEAFF.

This chain links TRBV28 with TRBJ1-1; TRBD1 is a possible D gene (6 bases). CDR1 is MDHEN and CDR2 is SYDVKM in the germline V gene. This CDR3 has 13 amino acids. Trimming removed 11 bases from V and 3 bases from J, with 16 bases in between. Written as DNA, the CDR3 is TGTGCCGCCCGGGGGCCAGCGCACACTGAAGCTTTCTTT. As protein: CAARGPAHTEAFF.